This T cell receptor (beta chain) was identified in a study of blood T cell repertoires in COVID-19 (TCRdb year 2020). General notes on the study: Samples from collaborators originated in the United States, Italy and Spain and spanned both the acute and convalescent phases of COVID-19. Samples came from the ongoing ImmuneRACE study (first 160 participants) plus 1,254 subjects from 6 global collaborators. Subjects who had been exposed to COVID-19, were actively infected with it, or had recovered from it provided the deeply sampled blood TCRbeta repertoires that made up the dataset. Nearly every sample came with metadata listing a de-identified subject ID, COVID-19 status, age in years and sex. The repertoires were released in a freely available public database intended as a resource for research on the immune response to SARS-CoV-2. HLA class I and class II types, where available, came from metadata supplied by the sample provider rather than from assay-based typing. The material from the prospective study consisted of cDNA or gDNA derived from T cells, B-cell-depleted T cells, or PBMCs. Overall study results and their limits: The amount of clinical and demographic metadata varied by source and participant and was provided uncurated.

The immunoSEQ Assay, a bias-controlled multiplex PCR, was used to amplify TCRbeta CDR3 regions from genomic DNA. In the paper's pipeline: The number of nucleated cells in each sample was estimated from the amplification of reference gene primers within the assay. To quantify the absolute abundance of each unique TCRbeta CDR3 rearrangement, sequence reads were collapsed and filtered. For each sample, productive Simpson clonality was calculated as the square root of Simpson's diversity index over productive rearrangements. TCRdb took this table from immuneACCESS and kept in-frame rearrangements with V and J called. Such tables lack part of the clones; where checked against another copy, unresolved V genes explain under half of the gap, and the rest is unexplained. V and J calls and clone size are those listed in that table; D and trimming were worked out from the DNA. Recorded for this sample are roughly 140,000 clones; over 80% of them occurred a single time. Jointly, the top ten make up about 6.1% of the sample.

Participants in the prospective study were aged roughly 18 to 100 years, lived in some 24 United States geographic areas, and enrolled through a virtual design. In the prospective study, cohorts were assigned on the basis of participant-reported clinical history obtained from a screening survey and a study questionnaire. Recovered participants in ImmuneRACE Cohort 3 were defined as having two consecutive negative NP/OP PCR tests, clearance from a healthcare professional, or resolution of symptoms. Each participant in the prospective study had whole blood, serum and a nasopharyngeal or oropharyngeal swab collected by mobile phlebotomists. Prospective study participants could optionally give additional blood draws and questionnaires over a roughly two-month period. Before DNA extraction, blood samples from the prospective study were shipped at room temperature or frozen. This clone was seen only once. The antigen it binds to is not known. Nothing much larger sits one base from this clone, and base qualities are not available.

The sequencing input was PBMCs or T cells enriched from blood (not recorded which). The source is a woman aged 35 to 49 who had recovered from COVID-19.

The nucleotides read TGTGCCAGTAGTAGACTAGCGGGAGAGACCGGGGAGCTGTTTTTT. Its translation is CASSRLAGETGELFF. The rearranged chain carries TRBV19 and TRBJ2-2, with 12 junctional bases fitting TRBD2. The germline V and J ends show losses of 4 bases and 5 bases respectively, and no gene match explains 2 bases of the junction. The germline V gene encodes CDR1 LNHDA and CDR2 SQIVND (reference sequence). The CDR3 starts with the cysteine, ends with the phenylalanine, and has 15 residues. Only the CDR3 DNA stays, 45 bases, in frame from base 1.